The source of this TCR beta chain is a study of blood T cell repertoires in COVID-19. In the study overall: Sources were T cells, B-cell-depleted T cells, or PBMCs; the material itself was cDNA or gDNA.

This clone was seen a few times. How the authors handled the data: Counts of nucleated cells, estimated from reference gene primer amplification, were obtained. Sequencing used immunoSEQ multiplex PCR; TCRdb keeps in-frame clones, though not all of them. For V, J and clone size, that table is used; D and trimming come from the DNA. The sample lists 200,000 or so clones; almost 85% were seen once. This CDR3 comprises 16 residues. J was trimmed by 1 base and V by 5 bases; bases with no gene match: 6. Germline loops: CDR1 SGHTA, CDR2 FQGNSA. This TCR was recovered from a human donor with acute or convalescent COVID-19. The donor label of this sample is uncertain. The chain employs TRBV7-2 and TRBJ2-3; 10 bases line up with TRBD1. Sample: peripheral blood. This CDR3 is CASSISGTGGTDTQYF. CDR3 in DNA: TGTGCCAGCAGCATATCCGGGACAGGGGGCACAGATACGCAGTATTTT.